This T cell receptor (beta chain) was documented in a study of blood T cell repertoires in COVID-19. In the study overall: The samples span acute and convalescent COVID-19 from the United States, Italy and Spain.

Libraries were prepared by immunoSEQ multiplex PCR; TCRdb keeps only in-frame clonotypes and omits some of them. The repertoire includes some 290,000 clones, roughly 90% of them detected once, and roughly 10% sits in the top ten. About this clone itself: Other DNA sequences within the sample encode an identical CDR3.

Trimming at V came to 0 bases and at J to 0 bases, leaving 0 bases not matched to a gene. The germline gives CDR1 LGHNA, CDR2 YNFKEQ. The CDR3 contains 15 residues. V usage is TRBV4-2 and J usage is TRBJ2-7; the match to TRBD2 covers 9 bases. The receptor's source is a woman in her twenties or thirties with COVID-19, enrolled during active disease. Sequencing was done on a sample of peripheral blood. The CDR3 sequence: CASSQETSGSYEQYF. The CDR3 bases are TGTGCCAGCAGCCAAGAGACTAGCGGCTCCTACGAGCAGTACTTC.